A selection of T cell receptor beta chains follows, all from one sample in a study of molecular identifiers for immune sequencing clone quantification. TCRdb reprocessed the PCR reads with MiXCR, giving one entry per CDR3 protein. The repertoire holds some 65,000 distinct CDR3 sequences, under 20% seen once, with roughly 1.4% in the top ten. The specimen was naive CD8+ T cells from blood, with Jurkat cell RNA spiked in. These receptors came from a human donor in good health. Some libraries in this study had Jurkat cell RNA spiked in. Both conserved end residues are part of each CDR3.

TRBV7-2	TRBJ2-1	CASSPQGYEQFF
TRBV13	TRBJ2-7	CASSWTDYSYEQYF
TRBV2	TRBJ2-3	CASSGLATSTDTQYF
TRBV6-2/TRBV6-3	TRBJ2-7	CASSHGGREQYF
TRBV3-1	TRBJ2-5	CASSQAGAQETQYF
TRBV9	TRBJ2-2	CASSDRLASTGELFF
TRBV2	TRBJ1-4	CASSGEIDYEKLFF
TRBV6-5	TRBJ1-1	CASSYGSGTEAFF
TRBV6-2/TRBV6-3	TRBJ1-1	CASSLANTNEAFF
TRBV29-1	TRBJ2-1	CSVEEYNEQFF
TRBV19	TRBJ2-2	CASTKEAGELFF
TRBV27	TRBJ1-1	CASSLKAQGVGTEAFF
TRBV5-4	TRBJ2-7	CASSAPGRSTETYEQYF
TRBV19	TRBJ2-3	CASTVEDTDTQYF
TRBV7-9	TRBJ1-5	CASSLGGGYQPQHF
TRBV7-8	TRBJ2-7	CASSFTLAGGDGYEQYF
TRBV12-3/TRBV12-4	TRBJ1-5	CASTGGGNQPQHF
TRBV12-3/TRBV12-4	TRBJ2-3	CASSLSRFATISTDTQYF
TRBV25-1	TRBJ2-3	CASSPFRLAGITVTQYF
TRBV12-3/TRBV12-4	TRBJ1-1	CASSLRGSTEAFF
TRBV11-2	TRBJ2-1	CASSPQFLAYNEQFF
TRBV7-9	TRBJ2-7	CASTPRDSAHYEQYF
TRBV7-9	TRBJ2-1	CASSLDFDEQFF
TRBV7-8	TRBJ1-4	CASSFGGQLATNEKLFF
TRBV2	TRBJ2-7	CATAGAYYEQYF
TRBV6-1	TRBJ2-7	CASSHRDFTYEQYF
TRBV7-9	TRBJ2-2	CASSLPRTGIAGELFF
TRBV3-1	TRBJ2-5	CASSLPGQGTETQYF
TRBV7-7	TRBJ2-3	CASSQTSGSLDTQYF
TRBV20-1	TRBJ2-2	CSTAERNTGELFF
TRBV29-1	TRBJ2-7	CSVGFTRGEQYF
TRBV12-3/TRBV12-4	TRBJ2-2	CASRTSNTGELFF